What follows describes a single T cell receptor beta chain. There are 13 residues in the CDR3. The germline V gene encodes CDR1 MDHEN and CDR2 SYDVKM. The V gene lost 5 bases and the J gene lost 9 bases, with 13 bases spanning the gap. This entry belongs to a study of blood T cells in healthy people across ages. Primers used in a second PCR of roughly 7 to 12 cycles were a sample-barcoded 5' primer and a J-beta primer mix. TCRdb reprocessed the 5' RACE reads via MiXCR and lists one record per CDR3 protein. Among around 870,000 distinct CDR3 sequences, around 30% were seen once, and the ten largest hold 17%.

The sequenced sample was blood. The sequence was collected from a woman of 80 years or more in good health. The chain recombines TRBV28 with TRBJ2-2; D might be TRBD1 or TRBD2, each matching 5 bases. CDR3 nucleotides: TGTGCCAGCAGTCATAACGGGGCCTGGGAGCTGTTTTTT. It translates to CASSHNGAWELFF.